This passage covers 12 T cell receptor beta chains from one sample sequenced in a study of long-term antiretroviral therapy in people with HIV. Version v3.0 of the immunoSEQ assay was performed at survey level. Sequencing was performed with immunoSEQ multiplex PCR; in TCRdb, only in-frame clones are kept and a portion is missing. The repertoire holds around 19,000 clones, with 60% to 85% as singletons. The sequenced sample was unsorted PBMCs, obtained at the start of antiretroviral therapy. These receptors were collected from a man younger than 40 with HIV.

The chain is built from TRBV4-1 and TRBJ1-1, with a tentative D call TRBD1 (6 bases). Germline CDR1 MGHRA, CDR2 YSYEKL. The CDR3 has 14 amino acids. The germline V and J ends were trimmed by 3 bases and 6 bases, with 14 bases remaining between them. This CDR3 is CASSHHTGIAEAFF. CDR3 nucleotides: TGCGCCAGCAGCCACCATACAGGGATCGCTGAAGCTTTCTTT.

The rearrangement links TRBV5-4 to TRBJ2-7; D could derive from TRBD1 or TRBD2 (6 bases each). This CDR3 is 15 amino acids long. Trimming took 7 bases from V and 3 from J, leaving 20 bases between them. Per germline, CDR1 SGHNT and CDR2 YYREEE (reference sequence). The CDR3, as DNA: TGTGCCAGCTTTTTTTCGGGGGCCGAAATCTACGAGCAGTACTTC. Amino acids: CASFFSGAEIYEQYF.

The rearrangement uses TRBV10-3 and TRBJ2-2, with 7 bases aligning to TRBD2. Germline V gene lookup returns CDR1 ENHRY and CDR2 SYGVKD. The J segment lost 2 bases and the V segment lost 11 bases, leaving 11 bases of the junction unmatched. The CDR3 has 15 amino acids. CDR3 DNA sequence: TGTGCCGGGGGGAGGGCCCCCATCAACACCGGGGAGCTGTTTTTT. It translates to CAGGRAPINTGELFF.

This chain joins TRBV19 and TRBJ1-1; D call uncertain. Trimming removed 3 bases from V and 4 bases from J, with 12 bases in between. Germline values: CDR1 LNHDA, CDR2 SQIVND (reference sequence). The CDR3 spans 14 residues. This CDR3 is CASSIVKASTEAFF. CDR3 DNA: TGTGCCAGTAGTATTGTGAAGGCGAGCACTGAAGCTTTCTTT.

The chain couples TRBV2 to TRBJ2-7; D unresolved. Germline V lookup: CDR1 SNHLY, CDR2 FYNNEI. The CDR3 is 13 residues long. Trimming shortened V by 5 bases and J by 4 bases, and 12 bases separated the two germline ends. CDR3 loop: CASSKVGEYEQYF. The CDR3 nucleotides read TGTGCCAGCAGTAAGGTTGGGGAATACGAGCAGTACTTC.

The J gene is TRBJ1-1, the V gene TRBV6-1; 8 bases line up with TRBD1. The CDR3 runs to 14 residues. The V gene end was trimmed by 3 bases and the J gene end by 7 bases; junction bases not matched to a gene: 7. The germline V gene encodes CDR1 MNHNS and CDR2 SASEGT. This CDR3 reads CASSDGQGLGEAFF. The CDR3 bases are TGTGCCAGCAGTGACGGACAGGGTTTAGGTGAAGCTTTCTTT.

This clone appeared a few times. V and J are TRBV4-2 and TRBJ1-1; 9 positions match TRBD1. Germline V lookup: CDR1 LGHNA, CDR2 YNFKEQ. The V and J ends lost 3 bases and 1 base, in that order; junction bases with no gene match: 0. CDR3 length: 14 amino acids. CDR3 DNA sequence: TGTGCCAGCAGCCAGACAGGGGGGAACACTGAAGCTTTCTTT. Its translation is CASSQTGGNTEAFF.

This rearrangement joins TRBV19 to TRBJ2-7; the D gene is possibly TRBD1 (7 bases). The CDR3 covers 11 residues. With 5 bases removed from V and 6 bases from J, the gap between germline ends came to 8 bases. Germline CDR1 is LNHDA and CDR2 is SQIVND (reference sequence). This CDR3 reads CASSQGGEQYF. The CDR3, as DNA: TGTGCCAGTAGTCAGGGGGGCGAGCAGTACTTC.

The genes are TRBV27 and TRBJ2-1, with 12 bases matching TRBD2. Looked up from germline, CDR1 is MNHEY and CDR2 is SMNVEV (reference sequence). J was trimmed by 4 bases and V by 4 bases; bases with no gene match: 2. This CDR3 comprises 15 residues. CDR3 residues: CASSSGLAGYNEQFF. CDR3 coding DNA: TGTGCCAGCAGTTCAGGACTAGCGGGGTACAATGAGCAGTTCTTC.

The chain uses TRBV13 and TRBJ1-1; D not resolved. Germline CDR1 is PRHDT and CDR2 is FYEKMQ (reference sequence). The CDR3 sequence is 15 residues long. V lost 4 bases, J lost 1 base, and 13 bases lay in between. In nucleotides, the CDR3 is TGTGCCAGCAGCTCTTCGCGGTCGGCGAACACTGAAGCTTTCTTT. Encoded protein: CASSSSRSANTEAFF.

The V call is TRBV4-1, the J call TRBJ2-5, with D unclear. The CDR3 sequence is 13 residues long. The ends were cut back, 1 base at V and 5 bases at J, with 8 bases in the middle. From germline, CDR1 is MGHRA and CDR2 YSYEKL. The CDR3 reads CASSQVGRETQYF. Written as DNA, the CDR3 is TGCGCCAGCAGCCAAGTGGGCCGTGAGACCCAGTACTTC.

The chain uses TRBV19 and TRBJ2-7; D may be TRBD1 (6 bases). The germline CDR1 and CDR2 sequences are LNHDA and SQIVND (reference sequence). V lost 10 bases and J 3 bases, leaving 10 bases between the germline ends. This CDR3 has 11 amino acids. CDR3: CATGTYYEQYF. As DNA, the CDR3 is TGTGCCACCGGGACATACTACGAGCAGTACTTC.